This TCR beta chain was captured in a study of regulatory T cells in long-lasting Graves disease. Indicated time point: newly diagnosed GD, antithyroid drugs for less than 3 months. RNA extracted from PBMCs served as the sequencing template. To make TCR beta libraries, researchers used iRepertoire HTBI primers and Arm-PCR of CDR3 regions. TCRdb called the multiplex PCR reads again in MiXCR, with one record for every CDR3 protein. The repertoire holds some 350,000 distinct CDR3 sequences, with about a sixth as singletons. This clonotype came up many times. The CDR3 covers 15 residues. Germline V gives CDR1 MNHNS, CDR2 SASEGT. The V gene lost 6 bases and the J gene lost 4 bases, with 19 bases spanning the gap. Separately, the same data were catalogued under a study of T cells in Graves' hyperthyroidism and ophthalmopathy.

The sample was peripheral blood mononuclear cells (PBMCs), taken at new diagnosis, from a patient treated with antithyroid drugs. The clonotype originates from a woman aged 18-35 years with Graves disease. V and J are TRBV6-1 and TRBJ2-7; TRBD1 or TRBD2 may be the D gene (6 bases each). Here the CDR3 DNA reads TGTGCCAGCAGCCCTTTCAAGGGGGGACCTTACGAGCAGTACTTC. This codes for CASSPFKGGPYEQYF.